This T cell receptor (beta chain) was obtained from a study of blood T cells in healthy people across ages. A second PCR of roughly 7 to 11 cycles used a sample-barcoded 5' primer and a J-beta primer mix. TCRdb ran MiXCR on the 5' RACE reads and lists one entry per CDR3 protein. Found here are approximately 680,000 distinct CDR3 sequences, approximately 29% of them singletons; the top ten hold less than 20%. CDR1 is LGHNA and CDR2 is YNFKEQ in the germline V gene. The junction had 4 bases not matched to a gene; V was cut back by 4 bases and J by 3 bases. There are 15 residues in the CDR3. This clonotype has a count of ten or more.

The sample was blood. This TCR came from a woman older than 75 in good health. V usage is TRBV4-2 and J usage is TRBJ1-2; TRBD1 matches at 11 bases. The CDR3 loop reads CASSLGTGGDYGYTF. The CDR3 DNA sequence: TGTGCCAGCAGCCTAGGGACAGGGGGAGACTATGGCTACACCTTC.